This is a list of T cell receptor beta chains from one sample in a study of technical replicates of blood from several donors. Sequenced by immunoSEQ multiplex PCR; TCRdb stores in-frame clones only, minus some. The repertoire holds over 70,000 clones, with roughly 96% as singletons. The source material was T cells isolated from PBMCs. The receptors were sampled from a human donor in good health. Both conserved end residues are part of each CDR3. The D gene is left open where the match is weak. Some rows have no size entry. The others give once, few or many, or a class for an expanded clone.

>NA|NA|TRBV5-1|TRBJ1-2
CASSSDYGYTF
TGCGCCAGCAGCTCTGACTATGGCTACACCTTC
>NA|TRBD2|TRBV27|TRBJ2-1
CASIELAGGPDGLFF
TGTGCCAGCATCGAACTAGCGGGAGGGCCAGATGGGTTGTTCTTC
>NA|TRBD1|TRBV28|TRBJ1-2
CASRRLGGWGTGYGYTF
TGTGCCAGCAGACGATTAGGGGGCTGGGGGACAGGGTATGGCTACACCTTC
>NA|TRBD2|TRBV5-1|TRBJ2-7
CASSLAVGLVRYEQYF
TGCGCCAGCAGCTTGGCCGTGGGACTAGTTCGGTACGAGCAGTACTTC
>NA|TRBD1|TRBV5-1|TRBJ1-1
CASSDRGGRLRAFF
TGCGCCAGCAGCGACAGGGGGGGCCGTTTAAGAGCTTTCTTT
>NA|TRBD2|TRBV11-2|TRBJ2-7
CASSFGREVPEQYF
TGTGCCAGCAGCTTCGGGCGGGAGGTACCCGAGCAGTACTTC
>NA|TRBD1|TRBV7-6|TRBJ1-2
CASSLSSGTGVVFDYGYTF
TGTGCCAGCAGCTTATCCTCCGGGACAGGGGTTGTATTTGACTATGGCTACACCTTC
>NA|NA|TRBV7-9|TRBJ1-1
CASSQDRNTEAFF
TGTGCCAGCAGCCAGGATAGGAACACTGAAGCTTTCTTT
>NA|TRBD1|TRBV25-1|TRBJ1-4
CASSQQGAGEKLFF
TGTGCCAGCAGCCAACAGGGGGCAGGAGAAAAACTGTTTTTT
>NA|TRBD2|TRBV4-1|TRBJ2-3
CASSQDPRVAGSRDTQYF
TGCGCCAGCAGCCAAGATCCCCGCGTAGCGGGAAGTCGAGATACGCAGTATTTT
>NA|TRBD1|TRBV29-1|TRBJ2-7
CSVEGQGLEYEQYF
TGCAGCGTCGAGGGACAGGGTCTCGAATACGAGCAGTACTTC
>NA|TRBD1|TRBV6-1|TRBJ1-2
CASSETGNPNYGYTF
TGTGCCAGCAGTGAGACAGGGAATCCGAACTATGGCTACACCTTC
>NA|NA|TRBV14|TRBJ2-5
CASSQGLQETQYF
TGTGCCAGCAGCCAAGGGCTTCAAGAGACCCAGTACTTC
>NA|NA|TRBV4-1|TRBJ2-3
CASSQEGKGTDTQYF
TGCGCCAGCAGCCAGGAGGGGAAAGGCACAGATACGCAGTATTTT
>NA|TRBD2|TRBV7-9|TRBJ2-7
CASSPRASGPYEQYF
TGTGCCAGCAGCCCGCGGGCTAGCGGACCATACGAGCAGTACTTC
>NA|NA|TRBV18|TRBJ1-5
CASSSSGYSNQPQHF
TGTGCCAGCTCTTCTTCAGGTTATAGCAATCAGCCCCAGCATTTT
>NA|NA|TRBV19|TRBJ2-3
CASSVTEADTQYF
TGTGCCAGTTCGGTAACGGAGGCAGATACGCAGTATTTT
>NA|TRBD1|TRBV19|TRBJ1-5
CASSIDPGQDYSNQPQHF
TGTGCCAGTAGTATAGACCCGGGACAGGACTATAGCAATCAGCCCCAGCATTTT
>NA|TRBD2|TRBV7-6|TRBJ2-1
CASSLRAGGSQPPNEQFF
TGTGCCAGCAGCCTTAGAGCGGGGGGGTCCCAACCCCCCAATGAGCAGTTCTTC
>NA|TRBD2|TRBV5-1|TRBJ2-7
CASSLALAGARLYEQYF
TGCGCCAGCAGCTTGGCGCTAGCGGGGGCCCGCCTCTACGAGCAGTACTTC
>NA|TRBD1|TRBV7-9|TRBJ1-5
CASSLGRGRGNQPQHF
TGTGCCAGCAGCTTAGGCAGGGGGCGCGGCAATCAGCCCCAGCATTTT
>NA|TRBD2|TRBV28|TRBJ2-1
CASSSYSAGDSYNEQFF
TGTGCCAGCAGTTCCTATTCCGCGGGGGACTCCTACAATGAGCAGTTCTTC
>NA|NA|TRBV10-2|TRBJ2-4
CASSEMGGGLNIQYF
TGCGCCAGCAGTGAGATGGGGGGGGGCCTAAACATTCAGTACTTC
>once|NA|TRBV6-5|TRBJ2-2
CASTTGGELFF
TGTGCCAGCACCACAGGTGGGGAGCTGTTTTTT
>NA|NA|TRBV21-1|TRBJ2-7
CASYGTGYF
TGTGCCAGCTACGGGACAGGGTACTTC
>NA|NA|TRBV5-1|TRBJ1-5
CASSLDAGNQPQHF
TGCGCCAGCAGCTTGGATGCGGGCAATCAGCCCCAGCATTTT
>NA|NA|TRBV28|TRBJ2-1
CASTEQGIMNEQFF
TGTGCCAGCACCGAGCAGGGAATAATGAATGAGCAGTTCTTC
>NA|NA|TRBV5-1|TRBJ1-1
CASSLAGQGTEAFF
TGCGCCAGCAGCTTGGCTGGCCAGGGCACTGAAGCTTTCTTT
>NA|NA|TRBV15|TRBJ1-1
CATSRDLEENTEAFF
TGTGCCACCAGCAGAGATCTGGAGGAGAACACTGAAGCTTTCTTT
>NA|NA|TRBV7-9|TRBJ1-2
CASSYGGTVYGYTF
TGTGCCAGCAGCTACGGAGGCACCGTTTATGGCTACACCTTC
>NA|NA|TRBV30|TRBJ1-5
CAWGSDQPQHF
TGTGCCTGGGGAAGCGATCAGCCCCAGCATTTT
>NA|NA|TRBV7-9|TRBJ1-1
CASSLEQISFF
TGTGCCAGCAGCTTAGAACAGATCTCTTTCTTT
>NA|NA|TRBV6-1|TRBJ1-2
CASSEAHAGADYGYTF
TGTGCCAGCAGTGAAGCGCATGCGGGCGCGGACTATGGCTACACCTTC
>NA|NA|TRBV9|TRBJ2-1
CASSIYSGDSYNEQFF
TGTGCCAGCAGCATTTATAGCGGCGACTCCTACAATGAGCAGTTCTTC
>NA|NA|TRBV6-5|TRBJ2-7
CASSPTGTPTYEQYF
TGTGCCAGCAGTCCCACCGGGACACCTACCTACGAGCAGTACTTC
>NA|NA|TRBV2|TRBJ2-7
CASLNSSSYEQYF
TGTGCCAGCCTCAACTCTAGCTCCTACGAGCAGTACTTC
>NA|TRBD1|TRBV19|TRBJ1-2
CASSANSQGLMYGYTF
TGTGCCAGTAGCGCGAATTCACAGGGGTTGATGTATGGCTACACCTTC
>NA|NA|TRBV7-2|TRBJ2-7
CASRRSGAHEQYF
TGTGCCAGCAGGCGCTCAGGGGCCCACGAGCAGTACTTC
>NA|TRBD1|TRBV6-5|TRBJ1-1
CASSYSLTGRTEAFF
TGTGCCAGCAGTTACTCGTTGACAGGGAGGACTGAAGCTTTCTTT
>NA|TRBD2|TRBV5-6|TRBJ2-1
CASGLAGGLTYNEQFF
TGTGCCAGCGGGCTAGCGGGGGGCCTAACCTACAATGAGCAGTTCTTC
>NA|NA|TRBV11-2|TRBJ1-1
CASGQRPGQNLSEAFF
TGTGCCAGCGGACAGCGCCCGGGACAAAATCTCTCTGAAGCTTTCTTT
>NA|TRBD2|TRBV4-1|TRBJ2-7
CASSQDTPYNRLAGNHEQYF
TGCGCCAGCAGCCAAGATACCCCGTATAACCGACTAGCGGGTAACCACGAGCAGTACTTC
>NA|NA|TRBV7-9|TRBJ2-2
CASSPQQLSGELFF
TGTGCCAGCAGCCCACAACAGCTGAGCGGGGAGCTGTTTTTT
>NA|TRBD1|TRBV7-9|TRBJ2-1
CASSLSFGQGSYNEQFF
TGTGCCAGCAGCTTATCTTTCGGACAGGGGTCGTACAATGAGCAGTTCTTC
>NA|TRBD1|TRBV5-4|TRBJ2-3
CASSSQGNTDTQYF
TGTGCCAGCAGCTCACAGGGGAACACAGATACGCAGTATTTT
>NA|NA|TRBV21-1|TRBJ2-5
CASSKEEAHLQGKETQYF
TGTGCCAGCAGCAAAGAGGAGGCCCATTTACAGGGTAAAGAGACCCAGTACTTC
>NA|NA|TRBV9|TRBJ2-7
CASSPGTRSTYEQYF
TGTGCCAGCAGCCCGGGCACTAGGTCGACCTACGAGCAGTACTTC
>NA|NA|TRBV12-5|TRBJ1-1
CASGLVVSGNTEAFF
TGTGCTAGTGGTTTGGTAGTGTCGGGGAACACTGAAGCTTTCTTT
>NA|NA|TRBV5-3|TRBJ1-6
CAITLPFRVREYSPLHF
TGTGCCATCACCCTCCCCTTCCGGGTCAGAGAATATTCACCCCTCCACTTT
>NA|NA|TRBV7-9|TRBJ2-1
CASSPRNEQFF
TGTGCCAGCAGCCCCCGGAATGAGCAGTTCTTC
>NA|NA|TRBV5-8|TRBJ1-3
CASSLVAGRNTIYF
TGTGCCAGCAGCTTGGTGGCAGGGAGAAACACCATATATTTT
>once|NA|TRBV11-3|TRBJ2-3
CASSRSPSTDTQYF
TGTGCCAGCAGCCGGAGTCCTAGCACAGATACGCAGTATTTT
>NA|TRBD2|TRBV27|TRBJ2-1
CASSEASGKSYNEQFF
TGTGCCAGCAGTGAGGCTAGCGGGAAATCCTACAATGAGCAGTTCTTC
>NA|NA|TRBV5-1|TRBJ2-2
CASSLSGVQNTGELFF
TGCGCCAGCAGCTTGTCGGGAGTACAAAACACCGGGGAGCTGTTTTTT
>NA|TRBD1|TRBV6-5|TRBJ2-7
CASSYSGTGVPEQYF
TGTGCCAGCAGTTACTCCGGGACAGGGGTCCCCGAGCAGTACTTC
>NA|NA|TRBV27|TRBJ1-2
CASSFRDKSGYTF
TGTGCCAGCAGTTTCCGGGACAAATCTGGCTACACCTTC
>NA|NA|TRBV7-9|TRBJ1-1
CASSFMADEAFF
TGTGCCAGCAGCTTCATGGCGGATGAAGCTTTCTTT
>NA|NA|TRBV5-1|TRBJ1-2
CASSLQQGPRSGYTF
TGCGCCAGCAGCTTGCAGCAGGGGCCGAGGTCTGGCTACACCTTC
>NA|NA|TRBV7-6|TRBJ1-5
CASSLESRGPQHF
TGTGCCAGCAGCTTAGAGTCCCGGGGACCCCAGCATTTT
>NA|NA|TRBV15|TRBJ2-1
CATSDERPPGNEQFF
TGTGCCACCAGCGATGAGCGCCCCCCCGGCAATGAGCAGTTCTTC